The present entry profiles one TCR beta chain with its context. The antigen remains unidentified. This specimen comes from a study of blood T cells in healthy people across ages. Study results and caveats: Older individuals had lower TCR beta diversity per million T cells (the decline was roughly linear). Diversity of TCR beta correlated strongly with naive T cell percentage. A conclusive naive versus antigen-experienced comparison was prevented by the unsorted PBMCs. Calculation of diversity from one million T cells yielded estimates considered to be underestimates.

Using a J-beta primer mix together with a sample-barcoded 5' primer, a second PCR was run for roughly 7 to 11 cycles. One entry per CDR3 protein results from TCRdb running MiXCR on the 5' RACE reads. The sample lists about 1 million distinct CDR3 sequences; under 45% were seen once. Source material: blood. This receptor was obtained from a woman aged 55-70 years in good health.

This CDR3 reads CAISEVREETQYF. In DNA form, the CDR3 reads TGTGCCATCAGTGAAGTCCGGGAAGAGACCCAGTACTTC. The chain recombines TRBV10-3 with TRBJ2-5; D is ambiguous. Germline CDR1 and CDR2: ENHRY and SYGVKD. The V gene lost 3 bases and the J gene lost 3 bases, with 8 bases spanning the gap. This CDR3 is 13 amino acids long.